Shown below are 6 T cell receptor beta chains from a single sample sequenced in a study of blood T cell repertoires in COVID-19. Clones were sequenced by immunoSEQ multiplex PCR, and TCRdb holds only the in-frame ones, with some missing. The sample consists of around 280,000 clones, 85% to 90% of them appearing once. What was sequenced was peripheral blood. The receptors originated from a woman aged 30 to 39 with COVID-19, enrolled during active disease.

The V call is TRBV28, the J call TRBJ2-7; 8 bases map to TRBD1. The CDR3 sequence is 15 residues long. Germline V gene data show CDR1 as MDHEN and CDR2 as SYDVKM. The ends lost 5 bases at V and 2 bases at J; junction bases unmatched: 8. In DNA, the CDR3 is TGTGCCAGCAGTAGCGCCGGGACAGGAGCCTACGAGCAGTACTTC. It translates to CASSSAGTGAYEQYF.

This clone appeared a few times. DNA for the CDR3: TGTGCCAGCGGACTAGCGGGGGACTACGAGCAGTACTTC. It yields the protein CASGLAGDYEQYF. This chain uses TRBV6-5 with TRBJ2-7; 13 bases agree with TRBD2. Trimming cost V 8 bases and J 3 bases; bases outside gene matches: 1. Germline CDR1 and CDR2: MNHEY and SVGAGI. The CDR3 is 13 residues long.

V gene TRBV5-1 combines with J gene TRBJ1-1; tentative D call: TRBD1 (5 bases). Trimming shortened V by 6 bases and J by 3 bases, and 12 bases separated the two germline ends. Per germline, CDR1 SGHRS and CDR2 YFSETQ. The length of the CDR3 is 13 residues. The CDR3 is CASNIDSYTEAFF. The CDR3 nucleotides are TGCGCCAGCAATATCGACAGTTACACTGAAGCTTTCTTT.

Worth noting for this clone: Other DNA sequences of this sample code for an identical CDR3. V gene TRBV3-1 (or the pseudogene TRBV3-2) combines with J gene TRBJ2-7, with D unresolved. The germline gives CDR1 LGHDT, CDR2 YNNKEL (reference sequence). There are 12 residues in the CDR3. Trimming shortened V by 0 bases and J by 4 bases, and 4 bases separated the two germline ends. CDR3 DNA sequence: TGTGCCAGCAGCCAAGATAGATACGAGCAGTACTTC. Translating gives CASSQDRYEQYF.

The DNA of the CDR3 is TGTGCCACCAGCAGGGACAGGGGGCACTACAATGAGCAGTTCTTC. Its translation: CATSRDRGHYNEQFF. V and J are TRBV15 and TRBJ2-1; 11 nucleotides agree with TRBD1. The CDR3 has 15 amino acids. Germline values: CDR1 LNHNV, CDR2 YYDKDF (reference sequence). The junction had 1 base not matched to a gene; V was cut back by 3 bases and J by 3 bases.

This clone was detected only once. CDR3 sequence reads: CASNQHGRGLRRITEAFF. Written as DNA, the CDR3 is TGTGCCAGCAACCAACATGGGAGGGGACTCCGAAGGATCACTGAAGCTTTCTTT. The genes are TRBV7-9 and TRBJ1-1, with D possibly TRBD1 on 5 matching bases. V lost 7 bases and J lost 4, with 28 bases in between. CDR1 is SEHNR and CDR2 is FQNEAQ in the germline V gene (reference sequence). CDR3 size: 18 residues.